This TCR beta chain was observed in a study of blood T cell repertoires in COVID-19. Study overall: Collection of acute and convalescent COVID-19 samples took place in the United States, Italy and Spain. T cells, B-cell-depleted T cells, or PBMCs provided the cDNA or gDNA that served as material.

There are 15 residues in the CDR3. The trim removed 4 bases at V and 6 bases at J, leaving 4 bases unmatched. Germline CDR1 and CDR2: LGHNA and YSLEER. Measured with immunoSEQ multiplex PCR; TCRdb has only the in-frame clones, and not every one. The sample yields fewer than 200,000 clones, approximately 79% seen once. This chain links TRBV4-3 with TRBJ2-1, with 12 bases matching TRBD2. The TCR comes from a woman aged 60-70 years with acute COVID-19. Material: PBMCs or T cells enriched from blood (not recorded which). In nucleotides, the CDR3 is TGCGCCAGCAGCCTTCTAGCGGGGGGGGTCAATGAGCAGTTCTTC. Its protein product is CASSLLAGGVNEQFF.